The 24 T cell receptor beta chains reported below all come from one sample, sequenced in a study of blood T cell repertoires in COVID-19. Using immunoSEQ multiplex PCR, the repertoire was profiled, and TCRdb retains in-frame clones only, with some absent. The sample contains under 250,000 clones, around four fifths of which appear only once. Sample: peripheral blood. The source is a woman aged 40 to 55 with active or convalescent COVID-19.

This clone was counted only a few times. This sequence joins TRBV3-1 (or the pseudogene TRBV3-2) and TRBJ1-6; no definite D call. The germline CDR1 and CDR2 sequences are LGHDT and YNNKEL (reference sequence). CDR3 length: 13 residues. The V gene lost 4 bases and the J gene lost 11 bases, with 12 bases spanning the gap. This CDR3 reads CASSPGLFTPLHF. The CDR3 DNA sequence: TGTGCCAGCAGCCCTGGACTATTTACACCCCTCCACTTT.

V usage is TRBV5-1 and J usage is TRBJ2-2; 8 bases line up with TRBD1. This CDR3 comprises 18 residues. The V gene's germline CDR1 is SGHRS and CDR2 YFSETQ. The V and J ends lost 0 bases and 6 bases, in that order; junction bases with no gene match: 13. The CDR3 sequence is CASSLAVAGQVKSGELFF. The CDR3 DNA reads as TGCGCCAGCAGCTTGGCGGTTGCGGGACAGGTCAAATCCGGGGAGCTGTTTTTT.

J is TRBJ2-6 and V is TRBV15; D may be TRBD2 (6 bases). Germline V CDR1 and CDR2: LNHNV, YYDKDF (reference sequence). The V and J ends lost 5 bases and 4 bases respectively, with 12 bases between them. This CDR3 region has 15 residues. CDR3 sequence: CATSGREAGANVLTF. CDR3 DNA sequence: TGTGCCACCAGCGGCAGGGAGGCAGGGGCCAACGTCCTGACTTTC.

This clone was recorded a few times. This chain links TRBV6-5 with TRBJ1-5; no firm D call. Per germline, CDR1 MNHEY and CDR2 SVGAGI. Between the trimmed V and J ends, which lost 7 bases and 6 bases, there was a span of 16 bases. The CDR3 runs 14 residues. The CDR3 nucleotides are TGTGCCAGCATCCTAACAATCGGGGTTCAGCCCCAGCATTTT. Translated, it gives CASILTIGVQPQHF.

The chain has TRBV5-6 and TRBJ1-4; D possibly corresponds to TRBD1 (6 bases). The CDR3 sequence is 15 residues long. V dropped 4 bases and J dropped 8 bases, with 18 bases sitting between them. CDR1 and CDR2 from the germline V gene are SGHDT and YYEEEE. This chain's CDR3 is CASSGGQTVREKLFF. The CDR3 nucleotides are TGTGCCAGCAGCGGAGGACAGACGGTGAGGGAAAAACTGTTTTTT.

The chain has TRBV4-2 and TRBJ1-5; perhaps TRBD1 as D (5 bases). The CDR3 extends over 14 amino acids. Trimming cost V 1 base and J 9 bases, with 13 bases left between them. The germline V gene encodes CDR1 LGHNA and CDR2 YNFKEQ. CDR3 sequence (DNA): TGTGCCAGCAGCCAAGGGGGCAACGAGGCGCCCCAGCATTTT. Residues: CASSQGGNEAPQHF.

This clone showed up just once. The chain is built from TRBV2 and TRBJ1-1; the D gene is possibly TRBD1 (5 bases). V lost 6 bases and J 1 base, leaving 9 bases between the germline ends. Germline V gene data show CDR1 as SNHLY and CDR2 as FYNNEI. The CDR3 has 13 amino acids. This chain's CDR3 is CASSPQGNTEAFF. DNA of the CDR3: TGTGCCAGCAGCCCTCAGGGGAACACTGAAGCTTTCTTT.

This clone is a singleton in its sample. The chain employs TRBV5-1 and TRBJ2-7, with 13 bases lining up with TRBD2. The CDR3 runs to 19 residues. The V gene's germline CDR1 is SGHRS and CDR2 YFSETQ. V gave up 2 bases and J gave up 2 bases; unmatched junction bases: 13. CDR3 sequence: CASSLPGLAGLRVPYEQYF. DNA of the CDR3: TGCGCCAGCAGCTTACCGGGACTAGCGGGACTCCGAGTCCCCTACGAGCAGTACTTC. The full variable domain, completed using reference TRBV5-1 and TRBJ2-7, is KAGVTQTPRYLIKTRGQQVTLSCSPISGHRSVSWYQQTPGQGLQFLFEYFSETQRNKGNFPGRFSGRQFSNSRSEMNVSTLELGDSALYLCASSLPGLAGLRVPYEQYFGPGTRLTVT.

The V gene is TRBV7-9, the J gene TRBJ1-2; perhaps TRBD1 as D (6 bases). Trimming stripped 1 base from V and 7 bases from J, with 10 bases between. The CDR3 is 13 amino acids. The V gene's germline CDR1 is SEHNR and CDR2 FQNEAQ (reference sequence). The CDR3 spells CASSLVQGFGYTF. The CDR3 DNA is TGTGCCAGCAGCTTAGTACAGGGCTTTGGCTACACCTTC.

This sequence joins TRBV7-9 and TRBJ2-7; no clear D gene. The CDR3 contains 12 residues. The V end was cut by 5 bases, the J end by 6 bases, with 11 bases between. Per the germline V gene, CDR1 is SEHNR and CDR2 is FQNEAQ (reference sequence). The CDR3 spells CASSAELGEQYF. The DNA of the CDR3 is TGTGCCAGCAGCGCGGAGTTGGGCGAGCAGTACTTC. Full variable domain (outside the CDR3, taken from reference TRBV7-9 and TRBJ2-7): DTGVSQNPRHKITKRGQNVTFRCDPISEHNRLYWYRQTLGQGPEFLTYFQNEAQLEKSRLLSDRFSAERPKGSFSTLEIQRTEQGDSAMYLCASSAELGEQYFGPGTRLTVT.

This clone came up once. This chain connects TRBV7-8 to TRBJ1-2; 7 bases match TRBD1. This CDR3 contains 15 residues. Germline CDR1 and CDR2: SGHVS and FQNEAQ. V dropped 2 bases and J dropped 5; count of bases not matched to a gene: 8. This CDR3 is CASSLFRGRRYGYTF. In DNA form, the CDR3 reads TGTGCCAGCAGCTTATTTAGGGGGCGTAGGTATGGCTACACCTTC.

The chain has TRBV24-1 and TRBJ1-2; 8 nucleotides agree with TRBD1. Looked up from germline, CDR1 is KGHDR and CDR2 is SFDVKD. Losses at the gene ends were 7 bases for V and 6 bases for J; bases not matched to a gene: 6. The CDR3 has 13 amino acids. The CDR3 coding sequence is TGTGCCACCAGACAGGGGGTCTTAGATGGCTACACCTTC. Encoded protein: CATRQGVLDGYTF.

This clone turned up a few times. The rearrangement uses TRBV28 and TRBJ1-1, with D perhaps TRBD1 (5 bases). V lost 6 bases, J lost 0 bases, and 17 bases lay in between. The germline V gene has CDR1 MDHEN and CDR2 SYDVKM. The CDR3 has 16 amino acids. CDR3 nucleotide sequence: TGTGCCAGCAGAGAAACAGGTATTTCCATGAACACTGAAGCTTTCTTT. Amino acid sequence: CASRETGISMNTEAFF.

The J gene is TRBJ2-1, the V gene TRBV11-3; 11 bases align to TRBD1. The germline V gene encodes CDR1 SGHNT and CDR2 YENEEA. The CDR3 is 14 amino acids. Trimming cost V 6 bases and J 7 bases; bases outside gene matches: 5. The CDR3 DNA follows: TGTGCCAGCAGAGGGACAGGGGGAAGAAATGAGCAGTTCTTC. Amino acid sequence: CASRGTGGRNEQFF.

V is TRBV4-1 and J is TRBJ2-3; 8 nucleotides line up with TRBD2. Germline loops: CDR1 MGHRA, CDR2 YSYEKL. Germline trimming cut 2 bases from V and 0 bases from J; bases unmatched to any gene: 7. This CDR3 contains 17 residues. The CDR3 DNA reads TGCGCCAGCAGCCAATCCGGGAGGGCCCCTAGCACAGATACGCAGTATTTT. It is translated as CASSQSGRAPSTDTQYF.

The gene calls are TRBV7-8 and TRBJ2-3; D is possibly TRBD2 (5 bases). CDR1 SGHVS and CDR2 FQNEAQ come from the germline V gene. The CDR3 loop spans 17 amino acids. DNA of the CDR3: TGTAGTGCCAGCAGCTTTAGGACTGTCTCTAGCACAGATACGCAGTATTTT. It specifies CSASSFRTVSSTDTQYF.

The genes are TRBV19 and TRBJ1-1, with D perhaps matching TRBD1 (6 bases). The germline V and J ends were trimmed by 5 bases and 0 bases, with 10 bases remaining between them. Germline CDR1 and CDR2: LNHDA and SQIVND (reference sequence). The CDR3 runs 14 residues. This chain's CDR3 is CASSAGVVNTEAFF. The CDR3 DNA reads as TGTGCCAGTAGTGCAGGGGTTGTGAACACTGAAGCTTTCTTT.

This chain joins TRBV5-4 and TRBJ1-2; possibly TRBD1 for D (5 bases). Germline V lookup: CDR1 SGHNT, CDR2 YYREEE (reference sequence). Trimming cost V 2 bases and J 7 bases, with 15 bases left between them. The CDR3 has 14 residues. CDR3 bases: TGTGCCAGCAGCTTCGATCGACAGAACCGTGGCTACACCTTC. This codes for CASSFDRQNRGYTF.

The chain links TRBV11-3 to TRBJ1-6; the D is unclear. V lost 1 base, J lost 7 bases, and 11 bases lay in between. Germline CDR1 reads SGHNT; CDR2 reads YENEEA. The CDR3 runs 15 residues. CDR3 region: CASSLVGRSNSPLHF. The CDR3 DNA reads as TGTGCCAGCAGCTTAGTGGGCAGGTCCAATTCACCCCTCCACTTT. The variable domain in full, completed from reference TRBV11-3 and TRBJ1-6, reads EAGVVQSPRYKIIEKKQPVAFWCNPISGHNTLYWYLQNLGQGPELLIRYENEEAVDDSQLPKDRFSAERLKGVDSTLKIQPAELGDSAVYLCASSLVGRSNSPLHFGNGTRLTVT.

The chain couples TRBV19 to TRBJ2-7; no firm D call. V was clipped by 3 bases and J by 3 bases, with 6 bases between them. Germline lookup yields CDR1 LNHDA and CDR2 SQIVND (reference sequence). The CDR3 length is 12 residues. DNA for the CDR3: TGTGCCAGTAGTATCGGGTTCTACGAGCAGTACTTC. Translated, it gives CASSIGFYEQYF.

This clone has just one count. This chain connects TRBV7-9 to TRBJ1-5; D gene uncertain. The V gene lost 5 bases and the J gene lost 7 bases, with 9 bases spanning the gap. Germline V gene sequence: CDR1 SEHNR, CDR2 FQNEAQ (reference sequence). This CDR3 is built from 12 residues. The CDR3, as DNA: TGTGCCAGCAGCAACAGTGGCCAGCCCCAGCATTTT. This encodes CASSNSGQPQHF.

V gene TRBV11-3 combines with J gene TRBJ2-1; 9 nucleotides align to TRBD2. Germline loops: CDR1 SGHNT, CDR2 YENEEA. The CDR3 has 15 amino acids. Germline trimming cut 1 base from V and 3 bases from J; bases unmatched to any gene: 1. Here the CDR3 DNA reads TGTGCCAGCAGCTTAGGGACTAGCGACTACAATGAGCAGTTCTTC. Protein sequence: CASSLGTSDYNEQFF.

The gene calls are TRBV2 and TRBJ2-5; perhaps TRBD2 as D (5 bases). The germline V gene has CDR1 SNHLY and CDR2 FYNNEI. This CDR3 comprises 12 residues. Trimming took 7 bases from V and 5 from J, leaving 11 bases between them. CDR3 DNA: TGTGCCAGCACCCGGGGAGTCGAGACCCAGTACTTC. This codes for CASTRGVETQYF.

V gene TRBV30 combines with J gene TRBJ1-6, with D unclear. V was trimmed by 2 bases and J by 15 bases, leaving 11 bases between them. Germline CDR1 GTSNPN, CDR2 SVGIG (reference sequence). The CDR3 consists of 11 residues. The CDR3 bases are TGTGCCTGGAGTCTAGACTTTCACCTCCACTTT. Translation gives CAWSLDFHLHF. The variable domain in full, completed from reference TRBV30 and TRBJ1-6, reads SQTIHQWPATLVQPVGSPLSLECTVEGTSNPNLYWYRQAAGRGLQLLFYSVGIGQISSEVPQNLSASRPQDRQFILSSKKLLLSDSGFYLCAWSLDFHLHFGNGTRLTVT.